One sample yielded the 8 T cell receptor beta chains listed below, sequenced in a study of identical twins. TCRdb re-called the 5' RACE reads with MiXCR, one entry per CDR3 protein. The sample records some 630,000 distinct CDR3 sequences, roughly 6.6% being singletons. The sample also formed part of further work on yellow fever vaccine responses in identical twins.

Sequenced material: PBMCs. Receptors originate from a woman in her late teens or twenties in good health.

The chain is built from TRBV5-6 and TRBJ2-1; possibly TRBD1 for D (5 bases). This CDR3 contains 15 residues. Trimming took 1 base from V and 2 from J, leaving 10 bases between them. In germline, CDR1 is SGHDT, CDR2 YYEEEE. CDR3 loop: CASSLFLGPYNEQFF. In DNA, the CDR3 is TGTGCCAGCAGCTTGTTTCTGGGGCCCTACAATGAGCAGTTCTTC.

This clonotype was counted ten times or more. This chain uses TRBV28 with TRBJ2-7; a possible D gene is TRBD2 (6 bases). The germline gives CDR1 MDHEN, CDR2 SYDVKM. The CDR3 runs 14 residues. V shed 2 bases and J shed 7 bases, with 15 bases lying between them. DNA of the CDR3: TGTGCCAGCAGTTTAATGGCGTTGCGGGGAGAGCAGTACTTC. Its translation: CASSLMALRGEQYF. Complete variable domain (other parts from reference TRBV28 and TRBJ2-7): DVKVTQSSRYLVKRTGEKVFLECVQDMDHENMFWYRQDPGLGLRLIYFSYDVKMKEKGDIPEGYSVSREKKERFSLILESASTNQTSMYLCASSLMALRGEQYFGPGTRLTVT.

This clonotype was detected ten times or more. J is TRBJ2-3 and V is TRBV28; 7 nucleotides align to TRBD2. V trimming: 2 bases; J trimming: 0 bases; junction bases outside the gene matches: 2. CDR3 size: 15 residues. Germline CDR1 and CDR2: MDHEN and SYDVKM. The CDR3 DNA is TGTGCCAGCAGTTTAGCGGGAGAAAGCACAGATACGCAGTATTTT. Its protein is CASSLAGESTDTQYF.

This clonotype has a handful of counts. This chain joins TRBV5-1 and TRBJ2-3; the match to TRBD2 covers 14 bases. Germline trimming cut 4 bases from V and 6 bases from J; bases unmatched to any gene: 7. CDR3 length equals 16 residues. Per the germline V gene, CDR1 is SGHRS and CDR2 is YFSETQ. In DNA, the CDR3 is TGCGCCAGCAGCGTTGGGACTAGCGGGAGTTTGGATACGCAGTATTTT. Translated: CASSVGTSGSLDTQYF.

The CDR3, as DNA: TGCAGTGGCAAAACCTACGGGGGGGCCATTTACAATGAGCAGTTCTTC. Protein product: CSGKTYGGAIYNEQFF. The V gene is TRBV20-1, the J gene TRBJ2-1; 8 nucleotides agree with TRBD2. Losses at the gene ends were 7 bases for V and 4 bases for J; bases not matched to a gene: 15. The CDR3 totals 16 residues. Per the germline V gene, CDR1 is DFQATT and CDR2 is SNEGSKA (reference sequence).

This clonotype occurred a few times. The rearrangement joins TRBV20-1 to TRBJ1-5; D is possibly TRBD1 (5 bases). With 3 bases removed from V and 0 bases from J, the gap between germline ends came to 12 bases. CDR3 length: 15 amino acids. The germline CDR1 and CDR2 sequences are DFQATT and SNEGSKA (reference sequence). The CDR3 here is CSASPGLHSNQPQHF. CDR3 coding DNA: TGCAGTGCTAGTCCGGGACTGCATAGCAATCAGCCCCAGCATTTT.

This clonotype appeared many times. The chain links TRBV12-3 or TRBV12-4 to TRBJ2-3, with 7 bases matching TRBD2. V lost 6 bases and J lost 4; bases outside the gene matches: 7. The CDR3 loop spans 14 amino acids. The CDR3 reads CASSPGGSPDTQYF. CDR3 sequence (DNA): TGTGCCAGCAGCCCGGGCGGGAGTCCAGATACGCAGTATTTT.

The CDR3 DNA reads TGTGCCAGCAGATCAGACACCTCTGGAAACACCATATATTTT. Its protein is CASRSDTSGNTIYF. The genes are TRBV7-6 and TRBJ1-3; D is ambiguous. From germline, CDR1 is SGHVS and CDR2 FNYEAQ. The V gene lost 6 bases and the J gene lost 0 bases, with 9 bases spanning the gap. This CDR3 contains 14 residues.